The sequence of this TCR beta chain was determined in a study of beta chain features in type 1 diabetes. This clone has more than one count but fewer than ten. Its antigen is unknown. The investigators reverse transcribed all of the isolated RNA, so they sequenced expressed TCRB transcripts. Method: immunoSEQ multiplex PCR; TCRdb's copy keeps in-frame clones and lacks some. The top ten clones hold about 0.66% of a sample with about 150,000 clones, around 8.7% of them seen once. CDR3 length: 15 amino acids. The V gene's germline CDR1 is SEHNR and CDR2 FQNEAQ (reference sequence). V was clipped by 5 bases and J by 5 bases, with 16 bases between them. CD4+ naive, central memory, regulatory and stem cell-like memory subsets were isolated by sorting on CD45RO/CCR7/CD25/CD127/CD95/CD27. Study-wide results and caveats: All four CD4+ subsets of Type 1 diabetes patients contained TCRB CDR3s that were moderately but significantly shorter.

Sequencing used central memory CD4+ T cells from blood. This chain uses TRBV7-9 with TRBJ2-1, with D tentatively TRBD2 (5 bases). The source of this sequence is a man younger than 30 in good health. CDR3 sequence: CASSMTRRRNNEQFF. In DNA, the CDR3 is TGTGCCAGCAGCATGACCAGGAGGAGAAACAATGAGCAGTTCTTC.